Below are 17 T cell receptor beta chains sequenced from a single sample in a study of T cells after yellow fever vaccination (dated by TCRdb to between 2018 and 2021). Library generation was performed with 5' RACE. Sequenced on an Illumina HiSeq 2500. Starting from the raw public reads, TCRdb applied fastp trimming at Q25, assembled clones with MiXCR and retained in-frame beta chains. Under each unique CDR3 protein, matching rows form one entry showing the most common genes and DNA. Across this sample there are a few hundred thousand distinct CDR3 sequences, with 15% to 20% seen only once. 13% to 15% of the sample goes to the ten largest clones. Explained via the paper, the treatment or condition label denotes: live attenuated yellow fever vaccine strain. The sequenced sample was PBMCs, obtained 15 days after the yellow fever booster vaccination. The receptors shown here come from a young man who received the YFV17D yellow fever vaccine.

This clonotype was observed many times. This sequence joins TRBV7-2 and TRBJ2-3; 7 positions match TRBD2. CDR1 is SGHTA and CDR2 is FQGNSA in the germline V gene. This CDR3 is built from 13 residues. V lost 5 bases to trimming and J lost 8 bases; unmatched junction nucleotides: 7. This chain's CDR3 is CASSLAGEGTQYF. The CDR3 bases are TGTGCCAGCAGCCTCGCGGGGGAGGGTACGCAGTATTTT.

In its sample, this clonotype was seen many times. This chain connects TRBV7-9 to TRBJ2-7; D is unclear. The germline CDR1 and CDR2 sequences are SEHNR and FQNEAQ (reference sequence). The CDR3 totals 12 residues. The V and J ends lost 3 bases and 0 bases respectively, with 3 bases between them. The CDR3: CASSFSSYEQYF. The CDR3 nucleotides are TGTGCCAGCAGCTTTAGCTCCTACGAGCAGTACTTC.

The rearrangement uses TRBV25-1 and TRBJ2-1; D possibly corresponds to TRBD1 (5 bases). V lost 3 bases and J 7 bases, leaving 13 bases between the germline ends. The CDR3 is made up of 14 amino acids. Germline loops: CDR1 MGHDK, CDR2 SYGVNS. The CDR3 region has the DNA TGTGCCAGCAGTGATGCAGGGAAGGGTAATGAGCAGTTCTTC. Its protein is CASSDAGKGNEQFF. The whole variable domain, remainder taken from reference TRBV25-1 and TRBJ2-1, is EADIYQTPRYLVIGTGKKITLECSQTMGHDKMYWYQQDPGMELHLIHYSYGVNSTEKGDLSSESTVSRIRTEHFPLTLESARPSHTSQYLCASSDAGKGNEQFFGPGTRLTVL.

The CDR3 DNA reads TGCAGCGTTGAGGACAACGTCGCATATGAGCAGTTCTTC. This codes for CSVEDNVAYEQFF. The V gene is TRBV29-1, the J gene TRBJ2-1, with a tentative D call TRBD1 (5 bases). Trimming stripped 3 bases from V and 8 bases from J, with 14 bases between. From germline, CDR1 is SQVTM and CDR2 ANQGSEA. The CDR3 runs to 13 residues.

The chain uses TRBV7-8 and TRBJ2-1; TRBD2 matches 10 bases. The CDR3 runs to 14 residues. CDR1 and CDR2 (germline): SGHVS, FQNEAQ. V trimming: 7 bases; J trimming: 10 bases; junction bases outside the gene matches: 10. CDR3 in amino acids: CASNNGLAESEQFF. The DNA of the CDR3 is TGTGCCAGCAACAACGGACTAGCGGAGTCAGAGCAGTTCTTC.

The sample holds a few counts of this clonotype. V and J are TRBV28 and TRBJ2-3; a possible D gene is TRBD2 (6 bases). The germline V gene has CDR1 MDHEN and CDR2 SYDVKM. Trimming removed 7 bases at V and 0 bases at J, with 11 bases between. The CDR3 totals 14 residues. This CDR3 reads CASTRRASTDTQYF. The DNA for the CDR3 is TGTGCCAGCACTCGGAGGGCTAGCACAGATACGCAGTATTTT. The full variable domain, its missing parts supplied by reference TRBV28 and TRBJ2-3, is DVKVTQSSRYLVKRTGEKVFLECVQDMDHENMFWYRQDPGLGLRLIYFSYDVKMKEKGDIPEGYSVSREKKERFSLILESASTNQTSMYLCASTRRASTDTQYFGPGTRLTVL.

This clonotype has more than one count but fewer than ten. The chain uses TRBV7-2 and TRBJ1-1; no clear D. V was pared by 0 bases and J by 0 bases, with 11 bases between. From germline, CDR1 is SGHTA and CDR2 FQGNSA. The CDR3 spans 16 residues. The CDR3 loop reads CASSLALSLVNTEAFF. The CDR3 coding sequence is TGTGCCAGCAGCTTAGCGCTAAGCTTAGTGAACACTGAAGCTTTCTTT.

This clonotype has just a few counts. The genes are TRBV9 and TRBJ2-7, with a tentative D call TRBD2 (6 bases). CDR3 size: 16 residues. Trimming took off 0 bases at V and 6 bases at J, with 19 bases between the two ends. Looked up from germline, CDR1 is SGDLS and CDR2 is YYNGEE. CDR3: CASSVATASALGEQYF. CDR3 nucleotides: TGTGCCAGCAGCGTAGCCACGGCTAGCGCCCTCGGCGAGCAGTACTTC.

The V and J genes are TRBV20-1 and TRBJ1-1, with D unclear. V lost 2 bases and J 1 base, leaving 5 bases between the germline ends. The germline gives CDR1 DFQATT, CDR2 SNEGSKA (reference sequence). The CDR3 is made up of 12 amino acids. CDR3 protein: CSARPWNTEAFF. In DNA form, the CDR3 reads TGCAGTGCTAGACCCTGGAACACTGAAGCTTTCTTT.

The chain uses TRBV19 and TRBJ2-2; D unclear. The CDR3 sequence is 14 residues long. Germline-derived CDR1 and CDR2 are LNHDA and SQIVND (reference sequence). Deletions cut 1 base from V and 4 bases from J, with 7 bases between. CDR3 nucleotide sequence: TGTGCCAGTAGTATAGGGGGTCCCACCGGGGAGCTGTTTTTT. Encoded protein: CASSIGGPTGELFF.

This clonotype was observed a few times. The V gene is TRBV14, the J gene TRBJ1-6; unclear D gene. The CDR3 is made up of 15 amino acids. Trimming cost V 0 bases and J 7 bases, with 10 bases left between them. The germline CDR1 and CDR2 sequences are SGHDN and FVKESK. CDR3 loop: CASSQERVRNSPLHF. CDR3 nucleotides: TGTGCCAGCAGCCAAGAAAGAGTCAGGAATTCACCCCTCCACTTT.

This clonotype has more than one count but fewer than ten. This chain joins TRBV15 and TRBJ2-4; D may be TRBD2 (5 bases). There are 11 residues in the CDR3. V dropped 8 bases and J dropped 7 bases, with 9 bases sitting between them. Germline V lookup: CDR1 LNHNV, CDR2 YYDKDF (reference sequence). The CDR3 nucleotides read TGTGCCACCTCAGGACTGAACATTCAGTACTTC. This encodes CATSGLNIQYF.

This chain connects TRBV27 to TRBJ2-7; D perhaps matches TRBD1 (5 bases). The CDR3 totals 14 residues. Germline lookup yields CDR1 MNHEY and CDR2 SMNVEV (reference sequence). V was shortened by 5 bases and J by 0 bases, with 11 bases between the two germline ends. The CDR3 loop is CASSTKGSSYEQYF. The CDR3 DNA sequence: TGTGCCAGCAGTACTAAGGGGTCCTCCTACGAGCAGTACTTC.

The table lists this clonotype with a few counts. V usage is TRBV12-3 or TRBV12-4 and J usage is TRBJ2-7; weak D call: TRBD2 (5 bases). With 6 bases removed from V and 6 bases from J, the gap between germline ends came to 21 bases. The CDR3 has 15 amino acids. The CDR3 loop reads CASSLFSSGTTEQYF. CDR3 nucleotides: TGTGCCAGCAGCCTTTTCTCCAGCGGCACCACCGAGCAGTACTTC.

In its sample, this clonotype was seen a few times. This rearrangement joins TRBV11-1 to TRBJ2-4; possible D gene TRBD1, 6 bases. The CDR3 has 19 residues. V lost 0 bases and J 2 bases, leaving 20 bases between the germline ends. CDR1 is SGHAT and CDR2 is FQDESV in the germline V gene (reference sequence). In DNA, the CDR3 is TGTGCCAGCAGCTTAGCGCGTGGGTCGATTGGGACAACCAAAAACATTCAGTACTTC. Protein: CASSLARGSIGTTKNIQYF.

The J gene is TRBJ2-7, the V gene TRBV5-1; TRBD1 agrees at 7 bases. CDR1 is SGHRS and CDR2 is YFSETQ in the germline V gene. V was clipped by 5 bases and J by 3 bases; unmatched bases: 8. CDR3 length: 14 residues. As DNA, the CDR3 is TGCGCCAGCAGGCGACCGGGACAGTTCTACGAGCAGTACTTC. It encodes CASRRPGQFYEQYF. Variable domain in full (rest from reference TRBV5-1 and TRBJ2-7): KAGVTQTPRYLIKTRGQQVTLSCSPISGHRSVSWYQQTPGQGLQFLFEYFSETQRNKGNFPGRFSGRQFSNSRSEMNVSTLELGDSALYLCASRRPGQFYEQYFGPGTRLTVT.

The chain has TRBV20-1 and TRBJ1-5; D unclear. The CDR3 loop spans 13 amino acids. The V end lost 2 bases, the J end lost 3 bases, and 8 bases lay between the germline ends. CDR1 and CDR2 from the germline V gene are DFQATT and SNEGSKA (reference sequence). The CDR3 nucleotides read TGCAGTGCTAGAAATAGTCCCAATCAGCCCCAGCATTTT. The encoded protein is CSARNSPNQPQHF.